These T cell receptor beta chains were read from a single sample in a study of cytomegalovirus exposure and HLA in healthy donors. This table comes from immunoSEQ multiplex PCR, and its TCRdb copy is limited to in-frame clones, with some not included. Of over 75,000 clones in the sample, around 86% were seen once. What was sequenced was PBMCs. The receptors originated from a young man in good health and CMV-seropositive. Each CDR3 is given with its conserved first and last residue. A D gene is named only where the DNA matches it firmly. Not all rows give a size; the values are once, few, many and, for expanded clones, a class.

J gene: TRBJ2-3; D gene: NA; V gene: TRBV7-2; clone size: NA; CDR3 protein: CASSLAVTDTQYF; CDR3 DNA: TGTGCCAGCAGCTTGGCCGTCACAGATACGCAGTATTTT
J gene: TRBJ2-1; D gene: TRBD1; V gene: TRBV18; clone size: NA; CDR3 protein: CASSLQGARNEQFF; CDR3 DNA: TGTGCCAGCTCACTACAGGGGGCGCGGAATGAGCAGTTCTTC
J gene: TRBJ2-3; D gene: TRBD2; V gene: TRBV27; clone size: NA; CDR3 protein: CASTTRTSGTSTDTQYF; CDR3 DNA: TGTGCCAGCACCACTCGGACTAGCGGGACTAGCACAGATACGCAGTATTTT
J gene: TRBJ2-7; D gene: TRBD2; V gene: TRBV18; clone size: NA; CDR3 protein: CASSPPGGFYEQYF; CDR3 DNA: TGTGCCAGCTCACCACCGGGGGGGTTCTACGAGCAGTACTTC
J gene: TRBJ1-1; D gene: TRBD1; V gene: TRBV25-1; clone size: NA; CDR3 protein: CASATGFEAFF; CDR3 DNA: TGTGCCAGCGCGACAGGGTTTGAAGCTTTCTTT
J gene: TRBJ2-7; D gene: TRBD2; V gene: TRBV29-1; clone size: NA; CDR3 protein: CSVAGTSGSYEQYF; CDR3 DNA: TGCAGCGTTGCCGGGACTAGCGGTTCCTACGAGCAGTACTTC
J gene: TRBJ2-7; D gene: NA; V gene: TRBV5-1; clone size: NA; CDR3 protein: CASSFTGAYEQYF; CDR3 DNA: TGCGCCAGCAGCTTTACGGGAGCCTACGAGCAGTACTTC
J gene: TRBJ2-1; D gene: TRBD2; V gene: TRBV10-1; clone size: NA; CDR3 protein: CASSRGLAGGHNEQFF; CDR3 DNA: TGCGCCAGCAGCCGGGGACTAGCGGGAGGACACAATGAGCAGTTCTTC
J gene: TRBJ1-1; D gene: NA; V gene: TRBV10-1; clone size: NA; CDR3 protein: CASSEGRVLGMNTEAFF; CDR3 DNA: TGCGCCAGCAGTGAGGGCAGGGTGCTGGGTATGAACACTGAAGCTTTCTTT
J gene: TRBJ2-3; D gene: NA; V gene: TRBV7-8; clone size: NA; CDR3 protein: CASSLGFFAGTDTQYF; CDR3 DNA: TGTGCCAGCAGCTTAGGTTTTTTCGCGGGCACAGATACGCAGTATTTT
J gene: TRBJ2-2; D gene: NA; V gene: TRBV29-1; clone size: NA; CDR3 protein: CSVLAANTGELFF; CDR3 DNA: TGCAGCGTTCTAGCAGCTAACACCGGGGAGCTGTTTTTT
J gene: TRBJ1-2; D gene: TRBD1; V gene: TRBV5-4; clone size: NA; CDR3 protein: CASSLETGLYGYTF; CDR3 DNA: TGTGCCAGCAGCTTGGAGACAGGGTTGTATGGCTACACCTTC
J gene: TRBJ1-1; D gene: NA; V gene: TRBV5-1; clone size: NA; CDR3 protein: CASSASGTSNTEAFF; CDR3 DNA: TGCGCCAGCAGCGCCTCCGGGACATCGAACACTGAAGCTTTCTTT
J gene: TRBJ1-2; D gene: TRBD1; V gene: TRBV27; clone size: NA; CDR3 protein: CASSLTGAYGYTF; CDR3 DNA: TGTGCCAGCAGTTTGACAGGGGCGTATGGCTACACCTTC
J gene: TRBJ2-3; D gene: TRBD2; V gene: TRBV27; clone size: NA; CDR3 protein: CASAGLATDTQYF; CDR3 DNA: TGTGCCAGCGCAGGACTAGCAACAGATACGCAGTATTTT
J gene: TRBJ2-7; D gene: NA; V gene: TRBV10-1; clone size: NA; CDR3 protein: CASSEGQATSYEQYF; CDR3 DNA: TGCGCCAGCAGTGAGGGGCAGGCGACCTCCTACGAGCAGTACTTC
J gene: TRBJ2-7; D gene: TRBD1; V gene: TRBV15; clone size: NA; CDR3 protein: CATSLPPGDRGLEQYF; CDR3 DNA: TGTGCCACCAGCCTCCCGCCAGGGGACAGGGGGCTCGAGCAGTACTTC
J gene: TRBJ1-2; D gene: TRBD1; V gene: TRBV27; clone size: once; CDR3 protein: CASSPDRGAVAGYTF; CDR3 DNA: TGTGCCAGCAGTCCCGACAGGGGGGCCGTCGCTGGCTACACCTTC
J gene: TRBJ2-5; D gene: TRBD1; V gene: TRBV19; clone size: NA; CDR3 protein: CASSRAGGVQETQYF; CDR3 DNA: TGTGCCAGTAGTCGAGCAGGGGGCGTTCAAGAGACCCAGTACTTC
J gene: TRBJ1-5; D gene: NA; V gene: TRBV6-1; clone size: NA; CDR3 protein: CASLEYSNQPQHF; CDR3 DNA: TGTGCCAGTTTAGAATATAGCAATCAGCCCCAGCATTTT
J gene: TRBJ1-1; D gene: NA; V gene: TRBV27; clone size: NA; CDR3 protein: CASSLWFQGRILPEAFF; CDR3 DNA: TGTGCCAGCAGTTTATGGTTTCAGGGTAGGATTTTACCTGAAGCTTTCTTT
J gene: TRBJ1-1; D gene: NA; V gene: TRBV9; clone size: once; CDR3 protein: CASSVEGRGTEAFF; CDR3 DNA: TGTGCCAGCAGCGTAGAAGGCAGGGGCACTGAAGCTTTCTTT
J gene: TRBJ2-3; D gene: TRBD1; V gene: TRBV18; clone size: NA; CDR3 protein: CASSTRQGASDTQYF; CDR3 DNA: TGTGCCAGCTCAACGAGACAGGGGGCGAGTGATACGCAGTATTTT
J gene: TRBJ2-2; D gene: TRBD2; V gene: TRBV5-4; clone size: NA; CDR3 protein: CASSPGTSGRALTGELFF; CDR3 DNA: TGTGCCAGCAGCCCGGGGACTAGCGGGAGAGCTCTGACCGGGGAGCTGTTTTTT
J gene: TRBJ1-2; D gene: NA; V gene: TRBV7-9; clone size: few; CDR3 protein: CASSPPGGDGYTF; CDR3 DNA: TGTGCCAGCAGCCCGCCGGGAGGGGATGGCTACACCTTC
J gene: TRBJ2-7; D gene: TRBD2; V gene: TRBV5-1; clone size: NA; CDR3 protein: CASSFLTSGLYEQYF; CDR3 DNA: TGCGCCAGCAGCTTCCTTACTAGCGGGCTGTACGAGCAGTACTTC
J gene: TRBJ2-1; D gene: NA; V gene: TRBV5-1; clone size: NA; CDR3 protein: CASSLEGGNNEQFF; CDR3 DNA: TGCGCCAGCAGCTTGGAAGGCGGGAACAATGAGCAGTTCTTC
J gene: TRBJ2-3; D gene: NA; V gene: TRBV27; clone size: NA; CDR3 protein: CASSLAAGDTQYF; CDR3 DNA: TGTGCCAGCAGTTTAGCGGCCGGAGATACGCAGTATTTT
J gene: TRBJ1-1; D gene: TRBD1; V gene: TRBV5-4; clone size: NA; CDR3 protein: CAGSVRTGRRGAFF; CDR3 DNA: TGTGCCGGCAGCGTAAGGACAGGGAGAAGGGGAGCTTTCTTT
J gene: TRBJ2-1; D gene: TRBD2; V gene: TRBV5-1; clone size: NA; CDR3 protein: CASSPLTSGIPSENEQFF; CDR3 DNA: TGCGCCAGCAGCCCTCTGACTAGCGGGATCCCCTCTGAGAATGAGCAGTTCTTC
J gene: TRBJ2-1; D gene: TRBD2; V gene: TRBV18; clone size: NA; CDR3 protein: CASSPRGLAGHYNEQFF; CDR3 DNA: TGTGCCAGCTCACCACGGGGACTAGCAGGGCACTACAATGAGCAGTTCTTC